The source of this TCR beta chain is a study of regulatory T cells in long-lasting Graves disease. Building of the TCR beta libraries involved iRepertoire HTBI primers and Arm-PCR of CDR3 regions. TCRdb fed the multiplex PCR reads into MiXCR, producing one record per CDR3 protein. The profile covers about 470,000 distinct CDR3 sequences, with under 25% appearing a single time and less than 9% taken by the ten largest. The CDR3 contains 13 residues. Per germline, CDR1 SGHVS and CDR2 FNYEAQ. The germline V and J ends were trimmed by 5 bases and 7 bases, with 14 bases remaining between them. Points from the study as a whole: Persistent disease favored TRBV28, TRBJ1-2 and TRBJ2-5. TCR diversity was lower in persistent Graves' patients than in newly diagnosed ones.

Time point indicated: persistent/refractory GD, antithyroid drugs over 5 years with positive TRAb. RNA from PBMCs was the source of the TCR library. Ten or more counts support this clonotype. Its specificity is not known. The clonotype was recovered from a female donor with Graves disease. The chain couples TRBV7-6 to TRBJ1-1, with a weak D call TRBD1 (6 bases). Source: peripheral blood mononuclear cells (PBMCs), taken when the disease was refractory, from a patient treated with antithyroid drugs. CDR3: CASSPQGGGEAFF. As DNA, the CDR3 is TGTGCCAGCAGCCCACAGGGTGGAGGTGAAGCTTTCTTT. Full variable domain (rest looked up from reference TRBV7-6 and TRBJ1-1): GAGVSQSPRYKVTKRGQDVALRCDPISGHVSLYWYRQALGQGPEFLTYFNYEAQQDKSGLPNDRFSAERPEGSISTLTIQRTEQRDSAMYRCASSPQGGGEAFFGQGTRLTVV.